This T cell receptor (beta chain) appears in the sequencing data of a study of memory CD4+ T cells and cytomegalovirus serostatus. Overall study findings and caveats: Suggested: most of the CMV-linked TCR signature lies in CD4+ memory cells. Each of 65 to 70 CMV-associated TCRbeta sequences occurred in one to five individuals.

On this clone: Its antigen is unidentified.

In the original analysis: After removing out-of-frame reads, 2 million to 2.5 million distinct TCRbeta sequences remained. Assay used: immunoSEQ multiplex PCR; TCRdb lists only in-frame clones, some missing. That table supplies the V and J calls and clone size; D and trimming were determined from the DNA. The repertoire has over 65,000 clones, 60% to 80% of them found once; the top ten carry 2% to 3%. The sort gate was single viable CD3+CD4+CD8-CD45RO+ cells for memory CD4+ T cells. Positive selection with CD4 microbeads enriched total CD4+ T cells. Germline CDR1 and CDR2: SNHLY and FYNNEI. With 1 base clipped from V and 0 bases from J, the junction kept 1 base outside the gene matches. The CDR3 totals 15 residues.

This sequence originates from an adult in good health and CMV-seropositive. The sequenced material came from memory CD4+ T cells from blood. The gene calls are TRBV2 and TRBJ2-3; TRBD2 aligns across 7 bases. This CDR3 reads CASSEGRGSTDTQYF. CDR3 sequence (DNA): TGTGCCAGCAGTGAAGGGCGGGGGAGCACAGATACGCAGTATTTT.